This T cell receptor beta chain was identified during a study of blood T cells in healthy people across ages (dated by TCRdb to 2015 to 2017). Context from the whole study: In model experiments, template switching captured roughly one uniquely barcoded TCR beta cDNA molecule for every two T cells. Using deep sequencing normalized with unique cDNA molecular identifiers, the study measured how TCR beta repertoire diversity changes with age. Four age groups were formed from the donors: young (average approximately 15 years), middle-aged (just under 40), aged (around 68) and long-lived (about 80). The study analyzed two additional independent replicas of 1 million unique cDNA reads from the same blood draw for two donors, one aged 18 to 30 and one aged 80 or older.

The paper's findings and limits, for the study overall: Observed TCR beta diversity per million T cells fell roughly linearly with age, and a significant reduction was already apparent by age around 40. Bulk unsorted PBMC profiling prevented conclusive comparison of naive and antigen-experienced compartments. Observed TCR beta diversity correlated strongly with the percentage of naive T cells measured by flow cytometry. Compared with the aged group, the long-lived group had more naive CD4+ T cells, fewer expanded clones and increased TCR diversity, suggesting age selection. Because the CMV infection status of the donors was unknown, age-related changes in expanded clonotypes may potentially have been confounded. Estimates of total diversity based on one million sequenced T cells were regarded as lower bounds and as underestimates.

The library came from 5' RACE. The run used an Illumina HiSeq 2500. The second PCR ran for roughly 7 to 12 cycles and used a J-beta primer mix along with a sample-barcoded 5' primer. A template-switch 5' adaptor carrying 12 random nucleotides introduced a unique molecular identifier onto each TCR beta cDNA molecule. Each sample yielded at least 3 million CDR3-containing paired-end reads. First-strand cDNA synthesis was performed from all RNA using the Mint cDNA synthesis kit, with priming by a TRBC-specific oligonucleotide. Following uracil-DNA glycosylase treatment, a first 18-cycle PCR with universal primers M1SS and BC2_uni_R was performed on all cDNA. The original pipeline was this. Normalization of each sample was performed by random selection of 1 million high-quality reads, each carrying a distinct molecular identifier. Instead of being binned into consensus sequences, reads that shared molecular identifiers were thrown out. CDR3 identification, clonotype clustering and error correction used MiTCR with a Q25 quality threshold and the strictest error-elimination algorithm. A nonparametric unseen species model using Euler transformation provided a lower-bound estimate of total TCR beta diversity. TCRdb reworked the public reads: Q25 trimming with fastp, MiXCR clone assembly, productive beta chains retained. One record per CDR3 amino acid sequence lists the most common genes and DNA. What appears here as the V and J calls and clone size reflects TCRdb's work, not the paper's. Counted in this sample were about 780,000 distinct CDR3 sequences; around a quarter of them appeared once. Of the sample, less than 3.5% is held by the ten largest clones.

Including the terminal cysteine and phenylalanine, the CDR3 comprises 16 residues. The DNA shown is the 48-base CDR3, in frame from base 1. V trim: 5 bases; J trim: 4 bases; unmatched bases: 8. Concerning this clonotype: The target of this receptor is not known. No much larger clonotype is one base removed from it; base qualities were not supplied.

The 39 donors, aged about 6 to 95 years, were systemically healthy Caucasian individuals from Russia. Approximately 9.7 milliliters of peripheral blood were drawn from each donor into EDTA-treated Vacutainer tubes. Ficoll-Paque density-gradient centrifugation was used to isolate PBMCs, with at least 7 million obtained per sample. Total RNA was extracted from PBMCs with Trizol reagent, with at least 5.5 micrograms obtained per sample. The percentages of naive CD45RAhigh/CD27high T cells were determined by flow cytometry on a PBMC aliquot from every donor. This sample was also put to use in a study of T cells of mothers and their children. As that second paper reports: Nine systemically healthy Caucasian individuals served as donors, namely three mothers together with their six children. cDNA synthesis consumed the entire amount of extracted RNA, loaded at roughly 1.5 ug RNA in each 15 ul reaction. In the second PCR, the M1S primer added sample barcodes and 2-4 random nucleotides. Over 8 million TCR beta CDR3 reads were obtained for each mother, and millions of reads were obtained for each child. In both related and unrelated pairs, thymic selection shapes the output of TCR recombination in a similar way, with inherited differences having only a minor effect. Normalized repertoire overlap was always found to be slightly, but never significantly, higher in related mother-child pairs than in unrelated mother-child pairs. No persistent microchimeric T cell clones were found, with a detection sensitivity of approximately 95 clones per million clonotypes. The study used deep NGS to compare TCR beta repertoires of mothers and children, seeking features distinguishing related mother-child pairs from unrelated individuals. On average, the children were approximately 11 +/- 4 years old, while the mothers were around 42 +/- 4 years old. After adapters were ligated using NEBNext reagents, the libraries underwent 100+100 nt paired-end sequencing on an Illumina HiSeq 2000. To prevent cross-contamination, the mother and child libraries were prepared a month apart and were sequenced in separate runs. Each donor had between roughly 450,000 and 2,100,000 distinct TCR beta clonotypes identified. Naive TCR beta clonotypes were estimated from low-frequency clonotypes matched to each donor's FACS-determined naive share, without sorting.

The sequenced sample was blood. The receptor chain draws on TRBV12-3 or TRBV12-4 and TRBJ2-5, with TRBD1 matching 12 junction bases. The TCR was taken from a boy aged 5-17 years in good health. The CDR3 region reads CASSTGTGGVLETQYF. The bases are TGTGCCAGCAGTACCGGGACAGGGGGCGTTTTAGAGACCCAGTACTTC.